Presented here are 32 T cell receptor beta chains from one specimen sequenced in a study of T cell responses to AZD1222 COVID-19 vaccine. The method was immunoSEQ multiplex PCR; TCRdb's version includes in-frame clones alone and lacks a portion of them. The sample has 120,000 or so clones, approximately 92% seen once; the top ten hold roughly 2.5%. This sample comprised peripheral blood, obtained 28 days after the second AZD1222 dose. These TCRs come from an adult who received the AZD1222 COVID-19 vaccine.

The V call is TRBV12-3 or TRBV12-4, the J call TRBJ1-1, with D possibly matching TRBD1 (6 bases). This CDR3 has 11 amino acids. V lost 3 bases to trimming and J lost 11 bases, with 10 bases between them. The CDR3 DNA is TGTGCCAGCAGTTTGGGACAAGGGGCTTTCTTT. This encodes CASSLGQGAFF.

The gene calls are TRBV7-9 and TRBJ2-7; no clear D gene. Trimming took 1 base from V and 3 from J, leaving 10 bases between them. The CDR3 has 14 residues. CDR1 SEHNR and CDR2 FQNEAQ come from the germline V gene (reference sequence). The CDR3 spells CASSLGHQLYEQYF. As DNA, the CDR3 is TGTGCCAGCAGCTTAGGACACCAGCTCTACGAGCAGTACTTC.

The rearrangement uses TRBV6-5 and TRBJ2-7; the match to TRBD1 covers 7 bases. The V gene's germline CDR1 is MNHEY and CDR2 SVGAGI. Unmatched junction bases numbered 8, after V lost 4 bases and J lost 5 bases. This CDR3 has 14 residues. The CDR3 nucleotides read TGTGCCAGCAGTTCCGACAGGGATCCCCACGAGCAGTACTTC. Its protein product is CASSSDRDPHEQYF.

V is TRBV19 and J is TRBJ2-2, with D maybe TRBD2 (6 bases). Trimming shortened V by 3 bases and J by 6 bases, and 14 bases separated the two germline ends. Germline values: CDR1 LNHDA, CDR2 SQIVND (reference sequence). The CDR3 sequence is 15 residues long. The CDR3 DNA is TGTGCCAGTAGTATCCGGAGGGCCAGCGCCGGGGAGCTGTTTTTT. Translating gives CASSIRRASAGELFF.

In the case of this clone: One end of the junction does not line up with germline, which may come from a read error. V gene TRBV19 combines with J gene TRBJ1-5; 9 nucleotides align to TRBD1. The CDR3 is 10 amino acids. CDR1 and CDR2 from the germline V gene are LNHDA and SQIVND (reference sequence). The CDR3 DNA follows: TGTGCCAGTAGAGAGGACAGGGGCACTTTT. Residues: CASREDRGTF.

The DNA for the CDR3 is TGCGCCAGCAGCTTTGGACGTCCCTCTGGAAACACCATATATTTT. Its protein product is CASSFGRPSGNTIYF. The chain couples TRBV5-1 to TRBJ1-3; D is unresolved. Trimming removed 2 bases from V and 0 bases from J, with 9 bases in between. CDR3 size: 15 residues. CDR1 and CDR2 from the germline V gene are SGHRS and YFSETQ.

This clone was counted once. The chain links TRBV7-2 to TRBJ2-2; 7 bases are shared with TRBD1. V gave up 1 base and J gave up 6 bases; unmatched junction bases: 5. Germline V gives CDR1 SGHTA, CDR2 FQGNSA. The CDR3 is made up of 15 amino acids. CDR3 amino acids: CASSLVGTAPGELFF. The CDR3 DNA follows: TGTGCCAGCAGCTTAGTGGGGACAGCGCCCGGGGAGCTGTTTTTT.

The DNA for the CDR3 is TGCGCCAGCAGTGAGTCATTACGCTCCTATAATTCACCCCTCCACTTT. Translated, it gives CASSESLRSYNSPLHF. V gene TRBV10-2 combines with J gene TRBJ1-6; unclear D gene. The germline V and J ends were trimmed by 0 bases and 0 bases, with 6 bases remaining between them. The CDR3 has 16 residues. Germline values: CDR1 WSHSY, CDR2 SAAADI.

This chain joins TRBV10-1 and TRBJ2-1, with 8 bases aligning to TRBD1. The CDR3 has 14 residues. CDR1 and CDR2 (germline): WNHNN, SYGVQD (reference sequence). V lost 8 bases to trimming and J lost 5 bases; unmatched junction nucleotides: 8. The DNA of the CDR3 is TGCGCCAGCTCACCGGGACAGGTGAACAATGAGCAGTTCTTC. It encodes CASSPGQVNNEQFF.

This clone was found once. The V call is TRBV5-1, the J call TRBJ1-2, with D possibly matching TRBD1 (6 bases). CDR3 size: 15 residues. Per the germline V gene, CDR1 is SGHRS and CDR2 is YFSETQ. Trimming stripped 4 bases from V and 6 bases from J, with 19 bases between. CDR3 in DNA: TGCGCCAGCAGCACCACGTGGGGGGCGATGGATGGCTACACCTTC. Its protein is CASSTTWGAMDGYTF.

This clone was seen a single time. The chain is built from TRBV5-5 and TRBJ2-7; the match to TRBD2 covers 9 bases. The CDR3 runs to 15 residues. CDR1 and CDR2 from the germline V gene are SGHKS and YYEKEE (reference sequence). V was clipped by 4 bases and J by 2 bases; unmatched bases: 7. The DNA of the CDR3 is TGTGCCAGCAGCCCCTATAGCGGGGGCCCCTACGAGCAGTACTTC. Amino acids: CASSPYSGGPYEQYF.

The chain is built from TRBV7-2 and TRBJ1-1, with TRBD1 identical over 8 bases. The CDR3 runs to 15 residues. The germline V gene has CDR1 SGHTA and CDR2 FQGNSA. The J segment lost 1 base and the V segment lost 4 bases, leaving 5 bases of the junction unmatched. As DNA, the CDR3 is TGTGCCAGCAGCTCTTCCGGGACAGGGAACACTGAAGCTTTCTTT. This codes for CASSSSGTGNTEAFF.

The chain joins TRBV10-1 to TRBJ2-1; unclear D gene. V lost 6 bases, J lost 2 bases, and 17 bases lay in between. This CDR3 is 16 amino acids long. Germline V gene data show CDR1 as WNHNN and CDR2 as SYGVQD (reference sequence). The CDR3 nucleotides are TGCGCCAGCAGCCCCACGCTGGGCCAACCCTACAATGAGCAGTTCTTC. This sequence encodes CASSPTLGQPYNEQFF.

V and J are TRBV6-5 and TRBJ1-2; D is perhaps TRBD1 (6 bases). The CDR3 runs to 16 residues. Germline V gene sequence: CDR1 MNHEY, CDR2 SVGAGI. The germline V and J ends were trimmed by 0 bases and 4 bases, with 15 bases remaining between them. The CDR3 spells CASSYSGQGRGYGYTF. The CDR3 coding sequence is TGTGCCAGCAGTTACTCGGGCCAGGGGCGGGGCTATGGCTACACCTTC.

The J gene is TRBJ1-1, the V gene TRBV6-2 or TRBV6-3, with TRBD1 matching over 11 bases. Germline V gives CDR1 MNHEY, CDR2 SVGEGT. V dropped 3 bases and J dropped 5; count of bases not matched to a gene: 5. The CDR3 length is 15 residues. The CDR3: CASSYYGTGGTEAFF. CDR3 nucleotides: TGTGCCAGCAGTTATTACGGGACAGGGGGGACTGAAGCTTTCTTT.

The chain couples TRBV19 to TRBJ1-4, with 9 nucleotides matching TRBD1. CDR3 length: 14 amino acids. The trim removed 6 bases at V and 6 bases at J, leaving 5 bases unmatched. Germline V gene lookup returns CDR1 LNHDA and CDR2 SQIVND (reference sequence). The CDR3 region is CASSQQGAHEKLFF. In DNA, the CDR3 is TGTGCCAGTAGCCAACAGGGGGCGCATGAAAAACTGTTTTTT. The full variable domain, its missing parts supplied by reference TRBV19 and TRBJ1-4, is DGGITQSPKYLFRKEGQNVTLSCEQNLNHDAMYWYRQDPGQGLRLIYYSQIVNDFQKGDIAEGYSVSREKKESFPLTVTSAQKNPTAFYLCASSQQGAHEKLFFGSGTQLSVL.

This clone was recorded only once. J is TRBJ2-3 and V is TRBV29-1; D is perhaps TRBD1 (5 bases). In germline, CDR1 is SQVTM, CDR2 ANQGSEA. With 2 bases removed from V and 1 base from J, the gap between germline ends came to 13 bases. The CDR3 has 15 amino acids. CDR3 DNA sequence: TGCAGCGTTGAACGCGGAATAGGGGGCACAGATACGCAGTATTTT. Its translation: CSVERGIGGTDTQYF.

The chain combines TRBV19 with TRBJ2-3; TRBD1 might be the D (5 bases). Germline-derived CDR1 and CDR2 are LNHDA and SQIVND (reference sequence). Deletions cut 4 bases from V and 3 bases from J, with 11 bases between. This CDR3 contains 14 residues. The CDR3 DNA reads TGTGCCAGTAGTACATGGACATTTACAGATACGCAGTATTTT. It is translated as CASSTWTFTDTQYF.

The V gene is TRBV5-6, the J gene TRBJ1-2; D is ambiguous. Trimming took off 1 base at V and 4 bases at J, with 5 bases between the two ends. This CDR3 has 12 residues. Germline loops: CDR1 SGHDT, CDR2 YYEEEE. DNA for the CDR3: TGTGCCAGCAGCTTGTCCAGCTATGGCTACACCTTC. Its protein product is CASSLSSYGYTF.

The rearrangement joins TRBV7-9 to TRBJ1-1, with TRBD1 as a possible D gene (5 bases). The CDR3 length is 12 residues. V lost 1 base to trimming and J lost 10 bases, with 10 bases between them. Germline V lookup: CDR1 SEHNR, CDR2 FQNEAQ (reference sequence). The DNA for the CDR3 is TGTGCCAGCAGCTTAGGGGGCCGGGTAGCTTTCTTT. Amino acids: CASSLGGRVAFF.

The table lists this clone with a count of one. Other DNA sequences from this sample encode an identical CDR3 as well. This rearrangement joins TRBV2 to TRBJ1-2, with 7 bases aligning to TRBD1. Germline-derived CDR1 and CDR2 are SNHLY and FYNNEI. The trim removed 2 bases at V and 6 bases at J, leaving 0 bases unmatched. The CDR3 spans 12 residues. CDR3 coding DNA: TGTGCCAGCAGTGAAACAGGGGATGGCTACACCTTC. Translating it yields CASSETGDGYTF.

The rearrangement joins TRBV27 to TRBJ2-5, with D possibly being TRBD2 (7 bases). CDR1 and CDR2 (germline): MNHEY, SMNVEV (reference sequence). This CDR3 contains 14 residues. V was shortened by 3 bases and J by 5 bases, with 13 bases between the two germline ends. The CDR3 bases are TGTGCCAGCAGTTTCGACGGGGGGCTCGAGACCCAGTACTTC. Its translation: CASSFDGGLETQYF.

This sequence joins TRBV2 and TRBJ1-5; 9 bases are a match to TRBD1. CDR1 SNHLY and CDR2 FYNNEI come from the germline V gene. Trimming took 3 bases from V and 4 from J; bases not matched to a gene: 4. The CDR3 loop spans 15 amino acids. The CDR3 sequence is CASSDLGQGNQPQHF. DNA for the CDR3: TGTGCCAGCAGTGATCTCGGACAGGGGAATCAGCCCCAGCATTTT.

The gene calls are TRBV6-5 and TRBJ1-1; 9 positions agree with TRBD1. The CDR3 has 13 amino acids. V was clipped by 0 bases and J by 11 bases; unmatched bases: 4. Germline CDR1 MNHEY, CDR2 SVGAGI. This CDR3 is CASSYSSGTGAFF. The CDR3 bases are TGTGCCAGCAGTTACTCGAGTGGGACAGGGGCTTTCTTT.

V gene TRBV28 combines with J gene TRBJ2-2, with 12 bases lining up with TRBD1. V shed 1 base and J 5 bases; nucleotides not matched to a gene: 5. Germline CDR1 and CDR2: MDHEN and SYDVKM. The CDR3 contains 17 residues. This CDR3 is CASSLLGDRGRTGELFF. CDR3 DNA sequence: TGTGCCAGCAGTTTATTGGGGGACAGGGGGCGGACCGGGGAGCTGTTTTTT.

The gene calls are TRBV27 and TRBJ2-5; tentatively, D is TRBD1 or TRBD2 (5 bases each). Germline V gives CDR1 MNHEY, CDR2 SMNVEV (reference sequence). The CDR3 extends over 15 amino acids. V lost 9 bases, J lost 2 bases, and 19 bases lay in between. The CDR3 reads CASKYGGRTQETQYF. Written as DNA, the CDR3 is TGTGCCAGTAAATATGGGGGAAGGACGCAAGAGACCCAGTACTTC.

The chain joins TRBV10-2 to TRBJ2-3; possibly TRBD1 for D (6 bases). The ends were cut back, 4 bases at V and 1 base at J, with 18 bases in the middle. Germline CDR1 and CDR2: WSHSY and SAAADI. This CDR3 is built from 17 residues. The CDR3 spells CASSGVWGRGRTDTQYF. In DNA form, the CDR3 reads TGCGCCAGCAGTGGGGTCTGGGGGCGCGGACGCACAGATACGCAGTATTTT.

The genes are TRBV3-1 (or the pseudogene TRBV3-2) and TRBJ2-7, with D uncertain. Germline V lookup: CDR1 LGHDT, CDR2 YNNKEL (reference sequence). With 0 bases removed from V and 1 base from J, the gap between germline ends came to 10 bases. This CDR3 spans 15 amino acids. CDR3 nucleotide sequence: TGTGCCAGCAGCCAAGATTTGCCGGGTTCCTACGAGCAGTACTTC. Its translation: CASSQDLPGSYEQYF.

This chain joins TRBV7-3 and TRBJ2-3; D might be TRBD2 (6 bases). Germline V gives CDR1 SGHTA, CDR2 FQGTGA. The CDR3 is 13 amino acids. Deletions cut 5 bases from V and 3 bases from J, with 9 bases between. CDR3 loop: CASSLGLTDTQYF. CDR3 sequence (DNA): TGTGCCAGCAGCCTGGGACTGACAGATACGCAGTATTTT.

CDR3 in amino acids: CASSYGWNSPLHF. CDR3 nucleotide sequence: TGTGCCAGCAGTTACGGGTGGAATTCACCCCTCCACTTT. This chain joins TRBV6-5 and TRBJ1-6, with unresolved D. The CDR3 sequence is 13 residues long. CDR1 MNHEY and CDR2 SVGAGI come from the germline V gene. Trimming cost V 2 bases and J 7 bases, with 6 bases left between them.

This chain joins TRBV7-2 and TRBJ1-3, with a weak D call TRBD1 (5 bases). Germline assignment: CDR1 SGHTA and CDR2 FQGNSA. V was shortened by 5 bases and J by 0 bases, with 14 bases between the two germline ends. The CDR3 sequence is 16 residues long. CDR3 sequence: CASSPVGGGSGNTIYF. The DNA for the CDR3 is TGTGCCAGCAGCCCCGTCGGGGGTGGCTCTGGAAACACCATATATTTT.

The CDR3 DNA sequence: TGTGCCAGCAGCTTAGGGGACAGAGACCTTAACTATGGCTACACCTTC. It specifies CASSLGDRDLNYGYTF. This chain uses TRBV13 with TRBJ1-2, with D possibly TRBD1 on 6 matching bases. Trimming stripped 0 bases from V and 1 base from J, with 12 bases between. Germline assignment: CDR1 PRHDT and CDR2 FYEKMQ (reference sequence). The CDR3 is made up of 16 amino acids.